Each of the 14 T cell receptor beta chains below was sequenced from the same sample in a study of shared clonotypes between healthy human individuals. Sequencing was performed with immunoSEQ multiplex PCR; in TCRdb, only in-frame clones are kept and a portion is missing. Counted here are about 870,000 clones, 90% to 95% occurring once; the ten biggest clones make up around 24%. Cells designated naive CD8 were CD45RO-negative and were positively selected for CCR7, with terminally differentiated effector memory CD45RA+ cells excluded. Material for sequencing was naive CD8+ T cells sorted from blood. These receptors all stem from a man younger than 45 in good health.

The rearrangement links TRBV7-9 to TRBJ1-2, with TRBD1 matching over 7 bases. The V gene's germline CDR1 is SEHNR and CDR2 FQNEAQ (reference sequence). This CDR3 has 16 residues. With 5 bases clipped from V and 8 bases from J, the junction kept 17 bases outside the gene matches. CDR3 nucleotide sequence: TGTGCCAGCAGCCCCCTGGCGGCAGGGGGTAGTCGGGGCTACACCTTC. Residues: CASSPLAAGGSRGYTF.

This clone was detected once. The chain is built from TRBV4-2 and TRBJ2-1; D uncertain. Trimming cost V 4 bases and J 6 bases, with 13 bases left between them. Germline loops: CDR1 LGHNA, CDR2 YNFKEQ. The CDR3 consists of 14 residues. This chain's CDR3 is CASSPTAWGNEQFF. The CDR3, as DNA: TGTGCCAGCAGCCCAACAGCTTGGGGCAATGAGCAGTTCTTC.

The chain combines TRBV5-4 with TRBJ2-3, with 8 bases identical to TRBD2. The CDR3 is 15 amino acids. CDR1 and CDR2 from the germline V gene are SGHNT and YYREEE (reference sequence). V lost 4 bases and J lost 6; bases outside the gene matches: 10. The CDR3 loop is CASSTGTSAGDTQYF. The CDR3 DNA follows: TGTGCCAGCAGCACCGGGACTAGTGCAGGGGATACGCAGTATTTT.

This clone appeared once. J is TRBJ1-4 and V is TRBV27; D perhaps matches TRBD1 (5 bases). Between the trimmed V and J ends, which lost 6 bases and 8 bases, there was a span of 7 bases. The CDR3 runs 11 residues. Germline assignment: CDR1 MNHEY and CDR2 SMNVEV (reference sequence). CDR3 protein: CASRRGEKLFF. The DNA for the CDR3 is TGTGCCAGCAGGCGGGGGGAAAAACTGTTTTTT.

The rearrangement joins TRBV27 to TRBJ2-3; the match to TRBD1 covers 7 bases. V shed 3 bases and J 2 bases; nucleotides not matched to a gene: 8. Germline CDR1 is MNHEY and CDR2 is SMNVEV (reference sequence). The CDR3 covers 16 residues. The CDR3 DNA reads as TGTGCCAGCAGTTTGACCCGGGACAGAGCCACAGATACGCAGTATTTT. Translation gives CASSLTRDRATDTQYF.

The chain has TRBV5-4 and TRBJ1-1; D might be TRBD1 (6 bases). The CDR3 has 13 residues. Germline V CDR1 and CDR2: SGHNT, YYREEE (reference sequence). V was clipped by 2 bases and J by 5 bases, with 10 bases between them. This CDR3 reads CASSFVGATEAFF. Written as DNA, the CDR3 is TGTGCCAGCAGCTTCGTGGGGGCTACTGAAGCTTTCTTT.

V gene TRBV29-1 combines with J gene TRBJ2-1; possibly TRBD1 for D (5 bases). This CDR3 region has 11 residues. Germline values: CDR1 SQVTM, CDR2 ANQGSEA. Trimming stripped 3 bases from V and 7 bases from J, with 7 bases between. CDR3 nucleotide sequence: TGCAGCGTTGATCAGGGTAATGAGCAGTTCTTC. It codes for CSVDQGNEQFF.

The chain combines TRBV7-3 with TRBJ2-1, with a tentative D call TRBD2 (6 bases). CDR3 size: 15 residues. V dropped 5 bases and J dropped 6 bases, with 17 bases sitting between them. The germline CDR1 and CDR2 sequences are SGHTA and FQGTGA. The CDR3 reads CASSRTGTAGNEQFF. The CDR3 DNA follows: TGTGCCAGCAGCCGAACGGGGACTGCGGGCAATGAGCAGTTCTTC. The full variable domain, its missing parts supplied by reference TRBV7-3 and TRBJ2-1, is GAGVSQTPSNKVTEKGKYVELRCDPISGHTALYWYRQSLGQGPEFLIYFQGTGAADDSGLPNDRFFAVRPEGSVSTLKIQRTERGDSAVYLCASSRTGTAGNEQFFGPGTRLTVL.

The CDR3 spells CASSLLWEGAYEQYF. CDR3 nucleotide sequence: TGTGCCAGCAGCTTACTTTGGGAGGGGGCCTACGAGCAGTACTTC. The chain recombines TRBV7-2 with TRBJ2-7, with D maybe TRBD2 (7 bases). The CDR3 has 15 amino acids. V shed 2 bases and J shed 2 bases, with 13 bases lying between them. The germline CDR1 and CDR2 sequences are SGHTA and FQGNSA.

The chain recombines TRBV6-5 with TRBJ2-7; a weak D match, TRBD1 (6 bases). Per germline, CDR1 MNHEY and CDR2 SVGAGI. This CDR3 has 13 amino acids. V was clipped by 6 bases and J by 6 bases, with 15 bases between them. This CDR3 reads CASRVGAPGEQYF. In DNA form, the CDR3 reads TGTGCCAGCAGGGTGGGGGCGCCAGGCGAGCAGTACTTC.

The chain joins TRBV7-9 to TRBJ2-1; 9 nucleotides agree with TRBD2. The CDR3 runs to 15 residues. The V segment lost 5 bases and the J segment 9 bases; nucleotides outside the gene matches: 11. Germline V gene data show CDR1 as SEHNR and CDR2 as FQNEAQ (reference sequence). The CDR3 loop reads CASSRGLAELREQFF. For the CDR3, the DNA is TGTGCCAGCAGCCGGGGACTAGCAGAACTACGTGAGCAGTTCTTC. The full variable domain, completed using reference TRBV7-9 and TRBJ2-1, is DTGVSQNPRHKITKRGQNVTFRCDPISEHNRLYWYRQTLGQGPEFLTYFQNEAQLEKSRLLSDRFSAERPKGSFSTLEIQRTEQGDSAMYLCASSRGLAELREQFFGPGTRLTVL.

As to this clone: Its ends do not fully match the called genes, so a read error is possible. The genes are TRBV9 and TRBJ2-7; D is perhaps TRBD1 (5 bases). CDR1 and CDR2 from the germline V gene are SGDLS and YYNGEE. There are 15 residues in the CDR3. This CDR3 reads CANSVGAGLTIEQYF. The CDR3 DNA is TGTGCCAACAGCGTAGGGGCAGGATTAACAATAGAGCAGTACTTC.

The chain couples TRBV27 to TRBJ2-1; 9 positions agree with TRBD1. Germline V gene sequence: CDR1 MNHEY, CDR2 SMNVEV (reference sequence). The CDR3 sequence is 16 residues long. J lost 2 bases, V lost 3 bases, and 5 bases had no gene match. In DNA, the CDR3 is TGTGCCAGCAGTTTCTTTTGGGACAGGGCCTACAATGAGCAGTTCTTC. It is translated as CASSFFWDRAYNEQFF.

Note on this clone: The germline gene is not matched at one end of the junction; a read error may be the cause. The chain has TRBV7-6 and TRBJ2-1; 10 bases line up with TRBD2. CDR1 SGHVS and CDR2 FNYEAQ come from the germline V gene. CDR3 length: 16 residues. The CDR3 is CASSVASGRAYNEQFF. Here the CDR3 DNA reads TGTGCCAGCAGCGTCGCCAGCGGGAGGGCCTATAATGAGCAGTTCTTC.